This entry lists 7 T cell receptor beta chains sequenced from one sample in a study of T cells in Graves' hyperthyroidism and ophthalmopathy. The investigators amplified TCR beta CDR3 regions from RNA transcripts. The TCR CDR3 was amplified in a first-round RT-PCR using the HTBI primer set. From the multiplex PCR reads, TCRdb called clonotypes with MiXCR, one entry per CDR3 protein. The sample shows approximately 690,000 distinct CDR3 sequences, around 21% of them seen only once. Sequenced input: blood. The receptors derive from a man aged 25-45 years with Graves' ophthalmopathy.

The CDR3 region has the DNA TGTGCCAGCAGCGCGGGGGGGAGGGCCTCAACAGATACGCAGTATTTT. Its translation is CASSAGGRASTDTQYF. The rearrangement joins TRBV11-3 to TRBJ2-3; 9 bases map to TRBD2. The V gene end was trimmed by 5 bases and the J gene end by 3 bases; junction bases not matched to a gene: 9. Per germline, CDR1 SGHNT and CDR2 YENEEA. CDR3 length: 16 residues.

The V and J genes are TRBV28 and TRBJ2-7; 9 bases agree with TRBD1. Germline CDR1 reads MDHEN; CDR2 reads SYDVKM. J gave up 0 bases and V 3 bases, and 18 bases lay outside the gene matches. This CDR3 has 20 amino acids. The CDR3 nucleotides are TGTGCCAGCAGTTTTGCCCCCGGGGCCATTCGGGACAGGGTCTCCTACGAGCAGTACTTC. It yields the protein CASSFAPGAIRDRVSYEQYF.

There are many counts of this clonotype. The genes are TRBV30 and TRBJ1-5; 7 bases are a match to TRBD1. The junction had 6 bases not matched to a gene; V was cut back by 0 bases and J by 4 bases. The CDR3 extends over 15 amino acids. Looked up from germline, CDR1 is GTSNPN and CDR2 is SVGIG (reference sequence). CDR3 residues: CAWSVEGARNQPQHF. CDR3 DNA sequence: TGTGCCTGGAGTGTAGAGGGGGCGCGAAATCAGCCCCAGCATTTT. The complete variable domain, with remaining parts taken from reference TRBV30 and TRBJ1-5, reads SQTIHQWPATLVQPVGSPLSLECTVEGTSNPNLYWYRQAAGRGLQLLFYSVGIGQISSEVPQNLSASRPQDRQFILSSKKLLLSDSGFYLCAWSVEGARNQPQHFGDGTRLSIL.

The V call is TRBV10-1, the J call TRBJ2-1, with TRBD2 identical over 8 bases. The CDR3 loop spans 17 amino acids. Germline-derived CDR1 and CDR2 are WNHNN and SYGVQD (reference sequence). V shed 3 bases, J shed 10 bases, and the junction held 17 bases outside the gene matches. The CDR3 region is CASSEPQGGGPPAEQFF. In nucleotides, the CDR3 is TGCGCCAGCAGTGAACCTCAAGGCGGGGGGCCCCCGGCGGAGCAGTTCTTC.

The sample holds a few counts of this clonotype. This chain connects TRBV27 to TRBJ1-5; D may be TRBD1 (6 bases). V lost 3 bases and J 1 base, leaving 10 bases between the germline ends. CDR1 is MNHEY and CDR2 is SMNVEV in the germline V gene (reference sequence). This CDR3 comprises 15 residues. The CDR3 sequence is CASSFGQGSNQPQHF. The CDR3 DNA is TGTGCCAGCAGTTTCGGCCAGGGGAGCAATCAGCCCCAGCATTTT.

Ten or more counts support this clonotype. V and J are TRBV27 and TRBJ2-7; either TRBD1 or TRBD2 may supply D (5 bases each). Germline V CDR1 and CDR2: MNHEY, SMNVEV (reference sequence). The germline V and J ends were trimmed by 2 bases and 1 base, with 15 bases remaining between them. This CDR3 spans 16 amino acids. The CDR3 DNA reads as TGTGCCAGCAGTTTACGTCGGGACGGCATTTCCTACGAGCAGTACTTC. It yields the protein CASSLRRDGISYEQYF.

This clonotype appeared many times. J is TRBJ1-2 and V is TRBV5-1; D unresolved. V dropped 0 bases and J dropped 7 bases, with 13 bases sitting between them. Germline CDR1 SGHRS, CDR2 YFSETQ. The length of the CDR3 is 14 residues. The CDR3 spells CASSLVEGTAGYTF. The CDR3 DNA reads TGCGCCAGCAGCTTGGTCGAGGGAACGGCTGGCTACACCTTC.